This TCR beta chain was observed in a study of CD8+ T cells in alopecia areata. Overall study results and limits: Higher clonality and more expanded CD8+ clones appeared in lesional than normal scalp.

Trimming took off 7 bases at V and 7 bases at J, with 14 bases between the two ends. This CDR3 region has 11 residues. Germline V gives CDR1 SQVTM, CDR2 ANQGSEA. For this clone: Its matching antigen is unknown.

It was cDNA, reverse transcribed from extracted RNA, that served as the sequencing template. The data were produced by immunoSEQ multiplex PCR, yet TCRdb's version contains in-frame clones alone and is incomplete. Among some 150,000 clones listed, approximately 60% were seen once. The chain employs TRBV29-1 and TRBJ2-7; no firm D call. Specimen: CD8+ T cells sorted from blood. This TCR derives from a human donor in good health. Written as DNA, the CDR3 is TGCAGCGCCCGAAGGAATTGGGAGCAGTACTTC. This translates into CSARRNWEQYF.